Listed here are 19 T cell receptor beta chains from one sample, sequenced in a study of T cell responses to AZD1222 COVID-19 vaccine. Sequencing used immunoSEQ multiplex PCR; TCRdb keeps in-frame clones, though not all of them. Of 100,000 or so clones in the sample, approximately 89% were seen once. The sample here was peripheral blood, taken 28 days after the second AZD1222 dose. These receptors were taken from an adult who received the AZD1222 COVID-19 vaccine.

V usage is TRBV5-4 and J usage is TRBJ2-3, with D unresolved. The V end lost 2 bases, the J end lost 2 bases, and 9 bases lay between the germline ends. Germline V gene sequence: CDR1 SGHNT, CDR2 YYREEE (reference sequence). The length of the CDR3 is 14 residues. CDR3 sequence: CASSFSPYTDTQYF. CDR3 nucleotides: TGTGCCAGCAGCTTTTCCCCCTACACAGATACGCAGTATTTT.

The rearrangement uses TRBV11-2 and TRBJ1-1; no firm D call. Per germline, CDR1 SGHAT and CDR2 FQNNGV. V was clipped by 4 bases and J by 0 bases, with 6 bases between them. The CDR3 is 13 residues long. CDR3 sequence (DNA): TGTGCCAGCAGCTCCACAGTGAACACTGAAGCTTTCTTT. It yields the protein CASSSTVNTEAFF.

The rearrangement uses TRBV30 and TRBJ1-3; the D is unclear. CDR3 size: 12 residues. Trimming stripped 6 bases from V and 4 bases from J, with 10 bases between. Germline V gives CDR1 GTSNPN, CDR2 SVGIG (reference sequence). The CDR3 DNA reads TGTGCCTGCCCCCTTAAGGGAAACACCATATATTTT. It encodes CACPLKGNTIYF.

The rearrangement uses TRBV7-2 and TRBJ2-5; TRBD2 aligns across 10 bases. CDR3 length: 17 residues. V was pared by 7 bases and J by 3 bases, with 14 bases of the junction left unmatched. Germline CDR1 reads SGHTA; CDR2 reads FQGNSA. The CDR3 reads CASTSLRGLAGEETQYF. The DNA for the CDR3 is TGTGCCAGCACTTCCCTCCGGGGGCTAGCGGGGGAAGAGACCCAGTACTTC.

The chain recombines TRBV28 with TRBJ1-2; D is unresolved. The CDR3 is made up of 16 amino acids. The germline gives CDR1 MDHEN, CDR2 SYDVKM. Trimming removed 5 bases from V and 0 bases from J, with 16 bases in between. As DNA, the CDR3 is TGTGCCAGCAGTATACTAAGACTGCGAGCTAACTATGGCTACACCTTC. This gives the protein CASSILRLRANYGYTF.

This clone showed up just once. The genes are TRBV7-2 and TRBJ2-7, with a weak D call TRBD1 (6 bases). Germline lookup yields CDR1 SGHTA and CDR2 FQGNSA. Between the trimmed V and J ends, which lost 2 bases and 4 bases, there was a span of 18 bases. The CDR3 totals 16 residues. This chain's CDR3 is CASSLSSSQGLYEQYF. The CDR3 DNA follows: TGTGCCAGCAGCTTAAGTTCGTCGCAGGGGTTGTACGAGCAGTACTTC.

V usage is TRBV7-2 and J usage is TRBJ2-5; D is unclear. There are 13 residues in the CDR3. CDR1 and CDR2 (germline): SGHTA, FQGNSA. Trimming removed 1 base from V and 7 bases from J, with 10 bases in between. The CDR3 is CASSLVAAGTQYF. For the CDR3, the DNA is TGTGCCAGCAGCTTAGTGGCAGCCGGGACCCAGTACTTC.

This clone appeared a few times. CDR3 sequence (DNA): TGTGCCAGCAGCCGACTGAGAAATCGACAGGGGGAAGGTGAGCAGTTCTTC. The encoded protein is CASSRLRNRQGEGEQFF. The genes are TRBV11-2 and TRBJ2-1, with 9 bases lining up with TRBD1. The CDR3 consists of 17 residues. The ends lost 5 bases at V and 9 bases at J; junction bases unmatched: 17. Germline CDR1 and CDR2: SGHAT and FQNNGV. Supplemented by reference TRBV11-2 and TRBJ2-1, the full variable domain reads EAGVAQSPRYKIIEKRQSVAFWCNPISGHATLYWYQQILGQGPKLLIQFQNNGVVDDSQLPKDRFSAERLKGVDSTLKIQPAKLEDSAVYLCASSRLRNRQGEGEQFFGPGTRLTVL.

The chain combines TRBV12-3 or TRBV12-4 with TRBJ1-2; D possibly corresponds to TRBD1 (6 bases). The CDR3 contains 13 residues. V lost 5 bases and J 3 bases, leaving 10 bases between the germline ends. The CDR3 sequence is CASSPQGYYGYTF. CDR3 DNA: TGTGCCAGCAGTCCACAGGGATACTATGGCTACACCTTC.

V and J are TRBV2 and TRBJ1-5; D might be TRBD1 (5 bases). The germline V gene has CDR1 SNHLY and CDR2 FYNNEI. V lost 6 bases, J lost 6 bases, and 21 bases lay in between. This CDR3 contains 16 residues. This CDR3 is CASSQDRQGISQPQHF. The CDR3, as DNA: TGTGCCAGCAGCCAAGACCGGCAGGGTATCAGTCAGCCCCAGCATTTT.

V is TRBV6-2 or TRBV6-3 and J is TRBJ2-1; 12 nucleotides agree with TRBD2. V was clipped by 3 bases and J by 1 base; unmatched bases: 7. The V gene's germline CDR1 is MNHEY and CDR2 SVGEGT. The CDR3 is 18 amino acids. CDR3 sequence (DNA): TGTGCCAGCAGTTATCTAGCGGGAGGGCCTGGATCCTACAATGAGCAGTTCTTC. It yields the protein CASSYLAGGPGSYNEQFF.

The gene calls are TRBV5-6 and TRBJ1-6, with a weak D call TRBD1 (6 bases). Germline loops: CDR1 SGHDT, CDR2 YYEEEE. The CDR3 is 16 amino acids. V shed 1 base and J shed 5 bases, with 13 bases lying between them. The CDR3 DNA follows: TGTGCCAGCAGCTTGTCAACAGGGTCGAATAATTCACCCCTCCACTTT. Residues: CASSLSTGSNNSPLHF. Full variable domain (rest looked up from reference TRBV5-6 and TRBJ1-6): DAGVTQSPTHLIKTRGQQVTLRCSPKSGHDTVSWYQQALGQGPQFIFQYYEEEERQRGNFPDRFSGHQFPNYSSELNVNALLLGDSALYLCASSLSTGSNNSPLHFGNGTRLTVT.

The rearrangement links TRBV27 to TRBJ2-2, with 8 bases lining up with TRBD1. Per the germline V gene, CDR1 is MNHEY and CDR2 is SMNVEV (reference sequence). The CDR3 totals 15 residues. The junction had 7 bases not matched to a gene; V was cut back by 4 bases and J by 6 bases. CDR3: CASSWRDRKAGELFF. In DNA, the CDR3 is TGTGCCAGCAGTTGGCGGGACAGGAAAGCCGGGGAGCTGTTTTTT.

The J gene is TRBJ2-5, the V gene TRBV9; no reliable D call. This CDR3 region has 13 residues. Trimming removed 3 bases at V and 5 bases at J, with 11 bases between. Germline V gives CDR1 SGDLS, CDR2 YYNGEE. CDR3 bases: TGTGCCAGCAGCGCCCGGGCGGCCGAGACCCAGTACTTC. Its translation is CASSARAAETQYF.

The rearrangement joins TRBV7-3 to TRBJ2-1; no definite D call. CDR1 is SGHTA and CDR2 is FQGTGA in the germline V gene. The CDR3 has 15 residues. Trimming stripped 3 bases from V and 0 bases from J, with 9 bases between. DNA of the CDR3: TGTGCCAGCAGCTTGGACCGCAGCTCCTACAATGAGCAGTTCTTC. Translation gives CASSLDRSSYNEQFF.

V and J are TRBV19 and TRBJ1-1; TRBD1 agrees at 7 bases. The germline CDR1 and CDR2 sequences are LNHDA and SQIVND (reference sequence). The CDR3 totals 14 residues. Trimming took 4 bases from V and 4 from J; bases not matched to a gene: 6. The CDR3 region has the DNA TGTGCCAGTAGTACCTTGGCAGGGGGCACTGAAGCTTTCTTT. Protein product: CASSTLAGGTEAFF.

The CDR3 loop is CATSRGRVTGELFF. The CDR3 DNA sequence: TGTGCCACCAGCAGAGGTCGGGTGACCGGGGAGCTGTTTTTT. This chain uses TRBV15 with TRBJ2-2; D is undetermined. CDR1 and CDR2 from the germline V gene are LNHNV and YYDKDF (reference sequence). The CDR3 covers 14 residues. V was trimmed by 1 base and J by 5 bases, leaving 8 bases between them.

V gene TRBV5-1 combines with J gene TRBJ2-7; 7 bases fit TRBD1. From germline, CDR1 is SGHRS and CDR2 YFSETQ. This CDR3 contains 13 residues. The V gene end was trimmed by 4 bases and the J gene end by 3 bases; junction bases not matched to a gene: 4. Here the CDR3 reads CASSLGQNYEQYF. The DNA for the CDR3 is TGCGCCAGCAGCCTGGGACAGAACTACGAGCAGTACTTC.

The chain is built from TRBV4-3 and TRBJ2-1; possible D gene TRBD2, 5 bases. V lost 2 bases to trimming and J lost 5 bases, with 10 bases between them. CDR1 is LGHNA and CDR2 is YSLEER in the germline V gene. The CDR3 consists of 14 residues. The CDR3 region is CASSQSGENNEQFF. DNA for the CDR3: TGCGCCAGCAGCCAATCTGGGGAGAACAATGAGCAGTTCTTC.